This T cell receptor (beta chain) originates from a study of blood T cell repertoires in COVID-19. Overall study: Italy, Spain and the United States were the sources of the convalescent and acute COVID-19 samples. T cells, B-cell-depleted T cells, or PBMCs supplied cDNA or gDNA.

Original processing notes: Using reference gene primer amplification, nucleated cell counts were estimated. Data came from immunoSEQ multiplex PCR; TCRdb stores just in-frame clones and leaves some out. The V and J calls and clone size were taken over from that table, and D and trimming were inferred from the DNA. The sample lists 200,000 to 250,000 clones; around four fifths were seen once. This clone was seen a single time. V was pared by 2 bases and J by 3 bases, with 13 bases between. Germline CDR1 is SGHTA and CDR2 is FQGTGA. CDR3 length: 15 residues. The sample comprised peripheral blood. The TCR sequence derives from a man between 50 and 59 years old with acute or convalescent COVID-19. The genes are TRBV7-3 and TRBJ1-1, with TRBD1 as a possible D gene (5 bases). The CDR3 bases are TGTGCCAGCAGCTTATATCCGGGCAGGGACACTGAAGCTTTCTTT. Its translation: CASSLYPGRDTEAFF.